What follows are 18 T cell receptor beta chains derived from one specimen sequenced in a study of cytomegalovirus exposure and HLA in healthy donors. Use of 60 Vbeta and 13 Jbeta primers characterized the PCR. TCRdb's table, derived via immunoSEQ multiplex PCR, lists solely in-frame clones and lacks some. Among around 93,000 clones listed, less than 80% were seen once. The sample was PBMCs. All receptors come from a boy aged 5-17 years in good health and CMV-seropositive.

This clone was found a few times. V and J are TRBV9 and TRBJ1-1; D is unresolved. The germline gives CDR1 SGDLS, CDR2 YYNGEE. The CDR3 is made up of 16 amino acids. V was clipped by 4 bases and J by 0 bases, with 16 bases between them. Written as DNA, the CDR3 is TGTGCCAGCAGCAACCCCTTACAGAGCATGAACACTGAAGCTTTCTTT. Residues: CASSNPLQSMNTEAFF.

The chain recombines TRBV19 with TRBJ1-2; 10 nucleotides align to TRBD1. V was pared by 4 bases and J by 5 bases, with 4 bases of the junction left unmatched. The germline gives CDR1 LNHDA, CDR2 SQIVND (reference sequence). This CDR3 contains 14 residues. The chain's CDR3 is CASSTGQGGYGYTF. The CDR3 DNA follows: TGTGCCAGTAGTACCGGACAGGGGGGATATGGCTACACCTTC.

The chain has TRBV18 and TRBJ1-4; TRBD1 is a possible D gene (6 bases). This CDR3 is 15 amino acids long. Per the germline V gene, CDR1 is KGHSH and CDR2 is LQKENI. Deletions cut 3 bases from V and 8 bases from J, with 16 bases between. The CDR3 loop is CASSPPGQRDEKLFF. CDR3 bases: TGTGCCAGCTCACCGCCGGGACAACGGGACGAAAAACTGTTTTTT.

The chain links TRBV11-1 to TRBJ2-7; D may be TRBD1 (6 bases). The V and J ends lost 5 bases and 0 bases respectively, with 11 bases between them. CDR3 length: 14 residues. The germline gives CDR1 SGHAT, CDR2 FQDESV (reference sequence). CDR3 protein: CASSPDRHSYEQYF. Written as DNA, the CDR3 is TGTGCCAGCAGCCCCGACAGGCACTCCTACGAGCAGTACTTC.

The chain has TRBV6-1 and TRBJ2-5; the D gene is possibly TRBD2 (7 bases). CDR1 MNHNS and CDR2 SASEGT come from the germline V gene. Trimming cost V 2 bases and J 4 bases, with 14 bases left between them. The CDR3 runs 15 residues. CDR3 residues: CASSETNREGETQYF. The CDR3 DNA follows: TGTGCCAGCAGTGAAACCAACAGGGAGGGAGAGACCCAGTACTTC.

The chain has TRBV5-1 and TRBJ2-1, with 13 bases that match TRBD2. Germline V lookup: CDR1 SGHRS, CDR2 YFSETQ. The V and J ends lost 4 bases and 7 bases, in that order; junction bases with no gene match: 5. There are 15 residues in the CDR3. The CDR3 loop reads CASSPRTSGSNEQFF. The DNA of the CDR3 is TGCGCCAGCAGCCCGAGGACTAGCGGGAGTAATGAGCAGTTCTTC.

The genes are TRBV27 and TRBJ2-1, with 10 bases aligning to TRBD2. Germline trimming cut 2 bases from V and 3 bases from J; bases unmatched to any gene: 1. The CDR3 consists of 15 residues. Per the germline V gene, CDR1 is MNHEY and CDR2 is SMNVEV (reference sequence). The CDR3 nucleotides are TGTGCCAGCAGTTTAGGACTAGCGGACTACAATGAGCAGTTCTTC. It is translated as CASSLGLADYNEQFF.

The chain couples TRBV13 to TRBJ2-1; 8 bases fit TRBD1. Looked up from germline, CDR1 is PRHDT and CDR2 is FYEKMQ (reference sequence). The CDR3 runs to 12 residues. Germline trimming cut 5 bases from V and 9 bases from J; bases unmatched to any gene: 3. This CDR3 reads CASSPGQAEQFF. CDR3 nucleotide sequence: TGTGCCAGCAGCCCGGGACAGGCTGAGCAGTTCTTC.

The chain joins TRBV6-5 to TRBJ2-2, with TRBD1 matching over 11 bases. Germline values: CDR1 MNHEY, CDR2 SVGAGI. The J segment lost 3 bases and the V segment lost 6 bases, leaving 3 bases of the junction unmatched. CDR3 length equals 15 residues. The CDR3 reads CASRWTGGDTGELFF. In DNA form, the CDR3 reads TGTGCCAGCAGATGGACAGGGGGCGACACCGGGGAGCTGTTTTTT.

This clone was observed a few times. The chain couples TRBV6-5 to TRBJ2-7; tentative D call: TRBD1 (7 bases). This CDR3 has 14 amino acids. The germline V gene has CDR1 MNHEY and CDR2 SVGAGI. Trimming pared 6 bases from V and 3 bases from J, leaving 15 bases between. The chain's CDR3 is CASRPRGALYEQYF. For the CDR3, the DNA is TGTGCCAGCAGGCCCAGGGGGGCCCTCTACGAGCAGTACTTC.

The count of this clone is one. Written as DNA, the CDR3 is TGTGCCAGCAGCTTGTCGGGAGCCAAAAACATTCAGTACTTC. Its protein product is CASSLSGAKNIQYF. The chain recombines TRBV5-4 with TRBJ2-4; D is unresolved. V shed 1 base and J shed 0 bases, with 5 bases lying between them. The CDR3 sequence is 14 residues long. CDR1 is SGHNT, CDR2 YYREEE, per germline (reference sequence).

The genes are TRBV18 and TRBJ1-5; the D gene is possibly TRBD1 (6 bases). In germline, CDR1 is KGHSH, CDR2 LQKENI. The CDR3 has 16 residues. Trimming left V 3 bases short and J 1 base short, with 13 bases between. CDR3 amino acids: CASSPSTGNSNQPQHF. The DNA of the CDR3 is TGTGCCAGCTCACCGTCAACAGGGAACAGCAATCAGCCCCAGCATTTT.

This rearrangement joins TRBV5-5 to TRBJ1-2; 9 nucleotides align to TRBD1. Germline trimming cut 3 bases from V and 6 bases from J; bases unmatched to any gene: 3. The CDR3 spans 13 residues. The V gene's germline CDR1 is SGHKS and CDR2 YYEKEE (reference sequence). The CDR3 DNA sequence: TGTGCCAGCAGCTCCCGGGACAGGGATGGCTACACCTTC. As protein: CASSSRDRDGYTF.

This chain connects TRBV19 to TRBJ1-1; maybe TRBD1 (5 bases). V was pared by 2 bases and J by 7 bases, with 11 bases between. Looked up from germline, CDR1 is LNHDA and CDR2 is SQIVND (reference sequence). The CDR3 extends over 13 amino acids. CDR3 protein: CASSIRPGGEAFF. The CDR3 nucleotides read TGTGCCAGTAGTATACGACCCGGGGGTGAAGCTTTCTTT.

Only a few counts were recorded for this clone. The rearrangement links TRBV9 to TRBJ1-4; D ambiguous. Germline-derived CDR1 and CDR2 are SGDLS and YYNGEE. The CDR3 covers 16 residues. With 2 bases removed from V and 8 bases from J, the gap between germline ends came to 19 bases. As DNA, the CDR3 is TGTGCCAGCAGCGTCCAGAGGACTCACTACGGGGAAAAACTGTTTTTT. It specifies CASSVQRTHYGEKLFF.

There are a few counts of this clone. The rearrangement links TRBV30 to TRBJ2-5; tentatively, D is TRBD1 (6 bases). The J call may be incorrect, as the DNA end agrees better with TRBJ2-7. This CDR3 spans 14 amino acids. CDR1 and CDR2 (germline): GTSNPN, SVGIG (reference sequence). CDR3 amino acids: CAWSEGTPTYEQYF. CDR3 coding DNA: TGTGCCTGGAGTGAAGGGACACCTACCTACGAGCAGTACTTC.

This sequence joins TRBV4-1 and TRBJ2-1; 13 nucleotides match TRBD2. This CDR3 is 14 amino acids long. Germline CDR1 MGHRA, CDR2 YSYEKL. V dropped 10 bases and J dropped 7; count of bases not matched to a gene: 7. In DNA form, the CDR3 reads TGCGCCAAACCGGGACTAGCGGGATATAATGAGCAGTTCTTC. Its translation: CAKPGLAGYNEQFF.

This clone appeared a single time. V gene TRBV30 combines with J gene TRBJ1-2; TRBD1 aligns across 10 bases. Germline V gene data show CDR1 as GTSNPN and CDR2 as SVGIG (reference sequence). This CDR3 has 14 amino acids. Germline trimming cut 3 bases from V and 5 bases from J; bases unmatched to any gene: 6. CDR3 coding DNA: TGTGCCTGGAGCATCGGGACAGGGGTGTATGGCTACACCTTC. It specifies CAWSIGTGVYGYTF.